This T cell receptor beta chain was identified during a study of T cells after yellow fever vaccination. The CDR3 is made up of 9 amino acids. This clonotype turned up a few times. No antigen is known for it. Study-level findings and limits: Overlap between CD4 and CD8 compartments was detected for a small share of clonotypes.

Researchers made TCR cDNA using 5'RACE template switching, and this step added a universal primer site and UMIs. TCRdb used MiXCR to reprocess the 5' RACE reads, holding one entry per CDR3 protein. In the table there are approximately 300,000 distinct CDR3 sequences, more than 8.5% of which are singletons. The receptor was derived from a man between 18 and 29 years old who received the YFV17D yellow fever vaccine. The V call is TRBV21-1, the J call TRBJ1-5. TRBV21-1 is listed as a pseudogene. This specimen consisted of PBMCs, obtained on the day of the first yellow fever vaccination. The chain's CDR3 is CASLSPQHF. The CDR3 bases are TGTGCCAGCTTATCGCCCCAGCATTTT.